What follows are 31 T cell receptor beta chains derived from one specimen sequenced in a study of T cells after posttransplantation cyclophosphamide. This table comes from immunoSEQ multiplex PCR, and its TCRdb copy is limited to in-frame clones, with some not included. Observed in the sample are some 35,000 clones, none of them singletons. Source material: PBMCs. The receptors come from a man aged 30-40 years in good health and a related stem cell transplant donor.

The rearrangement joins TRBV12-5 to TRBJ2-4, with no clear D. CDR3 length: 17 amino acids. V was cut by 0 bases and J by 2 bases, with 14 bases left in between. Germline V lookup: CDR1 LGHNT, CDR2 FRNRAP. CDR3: CASGLVQPSPPKNIQYF. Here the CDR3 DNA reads TGTGCTAGTGGTTTGGTACAACCGTCTCCTCCCAAAAACATTCAGTACTTC.

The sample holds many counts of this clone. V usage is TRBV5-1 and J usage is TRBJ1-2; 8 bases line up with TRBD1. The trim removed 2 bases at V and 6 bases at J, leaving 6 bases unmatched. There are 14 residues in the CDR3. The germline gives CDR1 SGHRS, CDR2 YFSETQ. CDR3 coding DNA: TGCGCCAGCAGCTTCTTACAGGGGGAGGATGGCTACACCTTC. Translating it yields CASSFLQGEDGYTF. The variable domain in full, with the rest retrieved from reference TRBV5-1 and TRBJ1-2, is KAGVTQTPRYLIKTRGQQVTLSCSPISGHRSVSWYQQTPGQGLQFLFEYFSETQRNKGNFPGRFSGRQFSNSRSEMNVSTLELGDSALYLCASSFLQGEDGYTFGSGTRLTVV.

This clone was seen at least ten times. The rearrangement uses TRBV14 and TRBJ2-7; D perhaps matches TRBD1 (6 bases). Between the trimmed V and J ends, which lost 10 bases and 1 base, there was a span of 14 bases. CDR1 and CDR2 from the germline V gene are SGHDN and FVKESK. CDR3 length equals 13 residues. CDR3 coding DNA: TGTGCCAACCCGGACAGTTCATCCTACGAGCAGTACTTC. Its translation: CANPDSSSYEQYF.

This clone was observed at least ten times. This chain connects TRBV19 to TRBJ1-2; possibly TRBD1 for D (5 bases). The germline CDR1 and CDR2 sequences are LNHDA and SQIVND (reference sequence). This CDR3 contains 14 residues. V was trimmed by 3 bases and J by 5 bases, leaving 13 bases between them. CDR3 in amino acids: CASSIGAGAYGYTF. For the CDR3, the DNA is TGTGCCAGTAGTATTGGGGCAGGAGCTTATGGCTACACCTTC. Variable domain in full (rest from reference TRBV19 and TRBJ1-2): DGGITQSPKYLFRKEGQNVTLSCEQNLNHDAMYWYRQDPGQGLRLIYYSQIVNDFQKGDIAEGYSVSREKKESFPLTVTSAQKNPTAFYLCASSIGAGAYGYTFGSGTRLTVV.

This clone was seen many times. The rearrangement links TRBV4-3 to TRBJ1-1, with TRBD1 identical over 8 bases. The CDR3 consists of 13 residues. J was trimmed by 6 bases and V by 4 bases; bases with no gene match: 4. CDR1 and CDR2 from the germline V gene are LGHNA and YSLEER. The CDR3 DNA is TGCGCCAGCAGCCCGAACAGGGGGTCTGAAGCTTTCTTT. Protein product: CASSPNRGSEAFF.

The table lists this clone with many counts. This CDR3 reads CASSQAGVGGYTF. DNA for the CDR3: TGTGCCAGCAGCCAAGCAGGGGTAGGCGGCTACACCTTC. The chain joins TRBV14 to TRBJ1-2, with D possibly matching TRBD1 (6 bases). The CDR3 has 13 amino acids. The V end lost 1 base, the J end lost 8 bases, and 11 bases lay between the germline ends. Germline CDR1 reads SGHDN; CDR2 reads FVKESK. Full variable domain (missing parts from reference TRBV14 and TRBJ1-2): EAGVTQFPSHSVIEKGQTVTLRCDPISGHDNLYWYRRVMGKEIKFLLHFVKESKQDESGMPNNRFLAERTGGTYSTLKVQPAELEDSGVYFCASSQAGVGGYTFGSGTRLTVV.

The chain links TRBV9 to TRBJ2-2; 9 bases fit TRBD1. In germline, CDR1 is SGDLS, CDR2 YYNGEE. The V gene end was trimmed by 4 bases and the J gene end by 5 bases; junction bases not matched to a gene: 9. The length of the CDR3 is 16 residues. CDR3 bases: TGTGCCAGCAGCCTTACAGGGGGCGGAAGTACCGGGGAGCTGTTTTTT. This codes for CASSLTGGGSTGELFF.

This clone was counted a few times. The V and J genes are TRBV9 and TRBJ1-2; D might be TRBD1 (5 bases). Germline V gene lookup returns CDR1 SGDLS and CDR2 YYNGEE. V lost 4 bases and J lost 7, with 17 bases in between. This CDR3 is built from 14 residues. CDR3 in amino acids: CASSPGGGFAGYTF. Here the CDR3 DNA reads TGTGCCAGCAGCCCTGGGGGGGGATTCGCTGGCTACACCTTC.

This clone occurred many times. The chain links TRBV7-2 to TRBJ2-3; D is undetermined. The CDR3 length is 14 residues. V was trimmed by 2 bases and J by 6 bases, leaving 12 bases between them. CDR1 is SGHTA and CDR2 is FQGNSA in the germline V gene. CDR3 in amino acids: CASSLTHASDTQYF. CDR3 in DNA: TGTGCCAGCAGCTTAACCCACGCGTCTGATACGCAGTATTTT.

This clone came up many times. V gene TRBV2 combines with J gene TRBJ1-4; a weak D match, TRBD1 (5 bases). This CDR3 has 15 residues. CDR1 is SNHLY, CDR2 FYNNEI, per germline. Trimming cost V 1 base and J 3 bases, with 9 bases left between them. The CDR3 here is CASSEVGRANEKLFF. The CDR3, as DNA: TGTGCCAGCAGTGAAGTGGGGCGAGCTAATGAAAAACTGTTTTTT. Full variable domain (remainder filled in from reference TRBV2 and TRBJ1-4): EPEVTQTPSHQVTQMGQEVILRCVPISNHLYFYWYRQILGQKVEFLVSFYNNEISEKSEIFDDQFSVERPDGSNFTLKIRSTKLEDSAMYFCASSEVGRANEKLFFGSGTQLSVL.

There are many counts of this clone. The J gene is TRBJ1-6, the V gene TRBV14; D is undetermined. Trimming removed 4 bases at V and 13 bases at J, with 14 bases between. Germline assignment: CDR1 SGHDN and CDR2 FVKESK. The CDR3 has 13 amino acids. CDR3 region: CASSPRPSAPLHF. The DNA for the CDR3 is TGTGCCAGCAGCCCACGGCCTTCAGCGCCCCTCCACTTT.

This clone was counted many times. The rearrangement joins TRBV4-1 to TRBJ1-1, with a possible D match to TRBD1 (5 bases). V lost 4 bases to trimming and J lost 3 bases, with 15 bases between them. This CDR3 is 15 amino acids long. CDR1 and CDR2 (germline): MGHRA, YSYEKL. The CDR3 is CASSLTRDLDTEAFF. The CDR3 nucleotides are TGCGCCAGCAGCCTTACCAGGGATCTGGACACTGAAGCTTTCTTT.

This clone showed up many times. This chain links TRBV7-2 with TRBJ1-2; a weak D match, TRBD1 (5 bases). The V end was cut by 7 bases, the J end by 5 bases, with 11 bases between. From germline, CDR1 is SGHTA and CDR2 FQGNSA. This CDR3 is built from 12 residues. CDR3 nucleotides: TGTGCCAGCACCATTGACAGTTATGGCTACACCTTC. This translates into CASTIDSYGYTF. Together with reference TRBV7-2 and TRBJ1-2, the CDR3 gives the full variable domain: GAGVSQSPSNKVTEKGKDVELRCDPISGHTALYWYRQSLGQGLEFLIYFQGNSAPDKSGLPSDRFSAERTGGSVSTLTIQRTQQEDSAVYLCASTIDSYGYTFGSGTRLTVV.

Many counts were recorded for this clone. CDR3 sequence (DNA): TGTGCCAGCACCCGGGACAGGGATCAGCCCCAGCATTTT. It is translated as CASTRDRDQPQHF. The rearrangement uses TRBV2 and TRBJ1-5; 9 bases are a match to TRBD1. Looked up from germline, CDR1 is SNHLY and CDR2 is FYNNEI. CDR3 size: 13 residues. The J segment lost 5 bases and the V segment lost 7 bases, leaving 3 bases of the junction unmatched.

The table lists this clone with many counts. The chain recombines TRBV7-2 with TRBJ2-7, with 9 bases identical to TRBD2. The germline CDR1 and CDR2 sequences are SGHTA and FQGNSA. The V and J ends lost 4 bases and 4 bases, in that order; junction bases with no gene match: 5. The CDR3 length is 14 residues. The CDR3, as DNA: TGTGCCAGCAGCTCGAGCGGGGGGTCATACGAGCAGTACTTC. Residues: CASSSSGGSYEQYF.

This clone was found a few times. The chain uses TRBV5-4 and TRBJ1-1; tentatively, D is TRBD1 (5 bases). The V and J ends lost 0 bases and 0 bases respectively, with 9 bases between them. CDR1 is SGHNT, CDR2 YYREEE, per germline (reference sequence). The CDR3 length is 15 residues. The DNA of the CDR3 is TGTGCCAGCAGCTTGGAAGGGGTTATGAACACTGAAGCTTTCTTT. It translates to CASSLEGVMNTEAFF. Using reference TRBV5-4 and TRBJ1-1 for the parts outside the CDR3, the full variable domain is ETGVTQSPTHLIKTRGQQVTLRCSSQSGHNTVSWYQQALGQGPQFIFQYYREEENGRGNFPPRFSGLQFPNYSSELNVNALELDDSALYLCASSLEGVMNTEAFFGQGTRLTVV.

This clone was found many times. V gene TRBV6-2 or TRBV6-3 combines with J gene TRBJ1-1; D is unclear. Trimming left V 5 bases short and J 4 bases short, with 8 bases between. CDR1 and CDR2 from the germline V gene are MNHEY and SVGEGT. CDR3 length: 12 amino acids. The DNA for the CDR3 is TGTGCCAGCAGTGGCCCGGGCACTGAAGCTTTCTTT. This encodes CASSGPGTEAFF.

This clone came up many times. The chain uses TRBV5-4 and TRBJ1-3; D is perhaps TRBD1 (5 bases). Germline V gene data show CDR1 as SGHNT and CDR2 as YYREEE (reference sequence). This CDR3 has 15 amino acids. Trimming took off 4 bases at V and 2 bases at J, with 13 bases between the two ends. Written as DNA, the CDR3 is TGTGCCAGCAGCCCCCTCGGGGGGACTGGAAACACCATATATTTT. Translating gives CASSPLGGTGNTIYF.

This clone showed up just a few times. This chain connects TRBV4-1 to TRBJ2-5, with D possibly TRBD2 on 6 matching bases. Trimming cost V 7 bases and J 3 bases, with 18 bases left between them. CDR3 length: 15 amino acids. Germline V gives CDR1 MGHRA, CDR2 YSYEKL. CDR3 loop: CASTQRYGGKETQYF. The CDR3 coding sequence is TGCGCCAGCACTCAGAGGTACGGGGGAAAAGAGACCCAGTACTTC.

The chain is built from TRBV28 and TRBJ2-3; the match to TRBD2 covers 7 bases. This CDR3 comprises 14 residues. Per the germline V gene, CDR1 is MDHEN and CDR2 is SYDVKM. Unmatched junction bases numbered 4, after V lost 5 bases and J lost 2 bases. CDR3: CASSLRGVTDTQYF. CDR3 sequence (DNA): TGTGCCAGCAGTCTTCGGGGGGTCACAGATACGCAGTATTTT.

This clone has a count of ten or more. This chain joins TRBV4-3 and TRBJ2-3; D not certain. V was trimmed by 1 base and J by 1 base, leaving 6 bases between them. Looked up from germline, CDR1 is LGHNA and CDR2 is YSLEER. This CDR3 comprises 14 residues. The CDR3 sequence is CASSQALRTDTQYF. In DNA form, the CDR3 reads TGCGCCAGCAGCCAAGCACTCCGCACAGATACGCAGTATTTT.

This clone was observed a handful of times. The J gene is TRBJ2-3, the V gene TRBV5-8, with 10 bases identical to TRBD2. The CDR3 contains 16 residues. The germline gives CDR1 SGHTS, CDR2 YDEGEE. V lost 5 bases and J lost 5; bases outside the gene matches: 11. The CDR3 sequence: CASSPLAGASGDTQYF. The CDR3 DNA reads TGTGCCAGCAGTCCTCTAGCGGGGGCCTCGGGAGATACGCAGTATTTT.

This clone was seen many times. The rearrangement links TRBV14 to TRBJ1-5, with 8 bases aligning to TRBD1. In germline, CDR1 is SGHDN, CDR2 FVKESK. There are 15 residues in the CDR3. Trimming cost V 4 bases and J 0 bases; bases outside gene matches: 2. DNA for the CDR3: TGTGCCAGCAGCCGCGGGACAGGTAGCAATCAGCCCCAGCATTTT. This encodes CASSRGTGSNQPQHF.

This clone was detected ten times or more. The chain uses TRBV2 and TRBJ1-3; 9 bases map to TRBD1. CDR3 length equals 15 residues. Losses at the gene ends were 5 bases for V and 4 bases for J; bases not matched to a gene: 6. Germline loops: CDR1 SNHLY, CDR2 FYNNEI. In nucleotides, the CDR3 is TGTGCCAGCAGTCCCCGGACAGGGGAGGGAAACACCATATATTTT. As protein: CASSPRTGEGNTIYF.

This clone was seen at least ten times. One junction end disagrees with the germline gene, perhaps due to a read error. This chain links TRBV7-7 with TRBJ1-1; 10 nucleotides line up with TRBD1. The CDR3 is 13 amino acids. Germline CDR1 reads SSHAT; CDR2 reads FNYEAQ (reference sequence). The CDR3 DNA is TGTGCTAGCAGCCGGGACAGGGGAACTGAAGCTTTCTTT. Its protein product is CASSRDRGTEAFF.

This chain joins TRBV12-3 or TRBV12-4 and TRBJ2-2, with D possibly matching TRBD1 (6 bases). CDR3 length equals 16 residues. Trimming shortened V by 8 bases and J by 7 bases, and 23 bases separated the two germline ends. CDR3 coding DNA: TGTGCCAGCTCTCTCCGGGACACCCATTTTCACGGGGAGCTGTTTTTT. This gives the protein CASSLRDTHFHGELFF.

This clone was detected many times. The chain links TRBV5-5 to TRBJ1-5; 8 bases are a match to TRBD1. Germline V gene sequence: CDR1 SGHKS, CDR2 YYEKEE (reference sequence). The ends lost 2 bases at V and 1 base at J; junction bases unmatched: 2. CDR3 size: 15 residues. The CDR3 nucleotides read TGTGCCAGCAGCTTACAGGGGGGGAGCAATCAGCCCCAGCATTTT. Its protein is CASSLQGGSNQPQHF.

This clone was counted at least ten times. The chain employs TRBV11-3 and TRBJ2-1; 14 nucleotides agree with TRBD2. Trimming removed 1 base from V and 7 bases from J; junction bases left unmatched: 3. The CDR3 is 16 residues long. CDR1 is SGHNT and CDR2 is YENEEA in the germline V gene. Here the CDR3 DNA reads TGTGCCAGCAGCTTAGGACTAGCGGGGGGGCTTAATGAGCAGTTCTTC. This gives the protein CASSLGLAGGLNEQFF.

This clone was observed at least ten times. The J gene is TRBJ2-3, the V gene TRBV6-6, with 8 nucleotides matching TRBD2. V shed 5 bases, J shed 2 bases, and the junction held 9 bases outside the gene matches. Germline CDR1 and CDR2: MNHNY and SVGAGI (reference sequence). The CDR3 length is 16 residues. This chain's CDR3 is CASSRTGGDPTDTQYF. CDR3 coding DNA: TGTGCCAGCAGTAGAACCGGGGGGGACCCCACAGATACGCAGTATTTT.

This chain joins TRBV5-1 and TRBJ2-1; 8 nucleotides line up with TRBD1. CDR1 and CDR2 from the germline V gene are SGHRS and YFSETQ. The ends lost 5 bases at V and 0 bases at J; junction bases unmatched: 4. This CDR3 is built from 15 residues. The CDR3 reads CASSAGGISYNEQFF. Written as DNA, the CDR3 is TGCGCCAGCAGTGCAGGGGGCATCTCCTACAATGAGCAGTTCTTC.

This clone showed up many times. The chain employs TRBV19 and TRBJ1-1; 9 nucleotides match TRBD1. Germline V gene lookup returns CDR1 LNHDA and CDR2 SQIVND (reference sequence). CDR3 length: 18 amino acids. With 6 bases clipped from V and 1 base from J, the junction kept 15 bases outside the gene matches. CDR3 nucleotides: TGTGCCAGTAGACCACCTCCGGGACAGGGAAGGACGAACACTGAAGCTTTCTTT. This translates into CASRPPPGQGRTNTEAFF.